Reported below is one T cell receptor (beta chain). The data stem from a study of T cells in Graves' hyperthyroidism and ophthalmopathy. TCR beta CDR3 sequences were amplified from RNA transcripts. An initial round of RT-PCR targeting the TCR CDR3 relied on the HTBI primer set. TCRdb reprocessed the multiplex PCR reads with MiXCR, giving one entry per CDR3 protein. The profile covers a few hundred thousand distinct CDR3 sequences, with 15% to 18% appearing a single time and around 7.5% taken by the ten largest. With 0 bases removed from V and 2 bases from J, the gap between germline ends came to 11 bases. The CDR3 spans 15 residues. In germline, CDR1 is SGDLS, CDR2 YYNGEE. PBMCs were sourced from approximately 10 ml fresh peripheral blood.

This TCR derives from a woman aged 30 to 39 with Graves' hyperthyroidism. The material sequenced was blood. The J gene is TRBJ2-5, the V gene TRBV9; D is unclear. CDR3 amino acids: CASSVDLRVQETQYF. The CDR3 coding sequence is TGTGCCAGCAGCGTAGATTTGCGCGTACAAGAGACCCAGTACTTC.